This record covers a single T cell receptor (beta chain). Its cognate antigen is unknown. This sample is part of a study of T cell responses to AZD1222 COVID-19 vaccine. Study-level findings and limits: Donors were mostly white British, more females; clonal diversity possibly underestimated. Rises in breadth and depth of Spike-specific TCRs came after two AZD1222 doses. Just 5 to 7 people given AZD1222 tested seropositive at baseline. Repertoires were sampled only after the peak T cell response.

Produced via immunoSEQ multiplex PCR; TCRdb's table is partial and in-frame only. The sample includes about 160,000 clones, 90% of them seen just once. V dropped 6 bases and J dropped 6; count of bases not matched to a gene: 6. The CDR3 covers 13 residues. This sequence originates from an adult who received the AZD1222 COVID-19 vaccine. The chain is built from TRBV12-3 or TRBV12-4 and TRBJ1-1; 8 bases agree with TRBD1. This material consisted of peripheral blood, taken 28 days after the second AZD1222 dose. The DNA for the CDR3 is TGTGCCAGCAGATATTCGACAGGGGCTGAAGCTTTCTTT. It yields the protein CASRYSTGAEAFF.